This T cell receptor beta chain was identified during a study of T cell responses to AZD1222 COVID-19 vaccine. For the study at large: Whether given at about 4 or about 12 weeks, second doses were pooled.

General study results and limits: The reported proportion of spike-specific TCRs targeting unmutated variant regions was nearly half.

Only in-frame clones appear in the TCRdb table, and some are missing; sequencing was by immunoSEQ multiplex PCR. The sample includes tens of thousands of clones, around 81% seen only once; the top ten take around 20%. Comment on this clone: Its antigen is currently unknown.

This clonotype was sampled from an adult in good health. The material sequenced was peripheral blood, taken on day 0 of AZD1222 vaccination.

Here the CDR3 reads CSVPTGGGGYTF. CDR3 DNA: TGCAGCGTCCCTACAGGTGGTGGTGGCTACACCTTC. The genes are TRBV29-1 and TRBJ1-2; tentatively, D is TRBD1 (5 bases). Looked up from germline, CDR1 is SQVTM and CDR2 is ANQGSEA. V was trimmed by 6 bases and J by 7 bases, leaving 15 bases between them. This CDR3 has 12 amino acids.